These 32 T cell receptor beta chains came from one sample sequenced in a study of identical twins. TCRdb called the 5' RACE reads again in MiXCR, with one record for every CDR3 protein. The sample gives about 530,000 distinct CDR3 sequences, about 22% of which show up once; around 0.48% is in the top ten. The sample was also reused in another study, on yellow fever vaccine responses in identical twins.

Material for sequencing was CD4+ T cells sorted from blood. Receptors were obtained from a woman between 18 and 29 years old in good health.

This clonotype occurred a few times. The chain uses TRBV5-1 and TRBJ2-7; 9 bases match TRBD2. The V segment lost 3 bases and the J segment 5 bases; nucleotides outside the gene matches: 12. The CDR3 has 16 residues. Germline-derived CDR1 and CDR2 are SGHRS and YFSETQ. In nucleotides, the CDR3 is TGCGCCAGCAGCTCCCAGGGTAGCGGGAGTTTTAACGAGCAGTACTTC. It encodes CASSSQGSGSFNEQYF.

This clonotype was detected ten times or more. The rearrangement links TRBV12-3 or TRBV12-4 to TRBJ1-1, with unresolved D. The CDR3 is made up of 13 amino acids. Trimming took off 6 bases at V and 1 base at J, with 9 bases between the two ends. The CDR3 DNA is TGTGCCAGCAGAATACAAGGGAACACTGAAGCTTTCTTT. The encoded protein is CASRIQGNTEAFF.

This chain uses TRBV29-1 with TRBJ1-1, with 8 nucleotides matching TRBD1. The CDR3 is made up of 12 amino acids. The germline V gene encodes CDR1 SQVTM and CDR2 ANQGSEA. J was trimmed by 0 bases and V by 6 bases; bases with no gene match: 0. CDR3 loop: CSVDRVNTEAFF. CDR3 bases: TGCAGCGTGGACAGGGTGAACACTGAAGCTTTCTTT.

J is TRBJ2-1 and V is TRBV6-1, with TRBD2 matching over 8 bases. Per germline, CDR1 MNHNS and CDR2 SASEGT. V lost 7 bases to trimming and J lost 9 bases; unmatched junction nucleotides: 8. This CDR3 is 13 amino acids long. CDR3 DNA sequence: TGTGCCAGCACCGGGACTAGTCATCCTGAGCAGTTCTTC. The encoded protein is CASTGTSHPEQFF.

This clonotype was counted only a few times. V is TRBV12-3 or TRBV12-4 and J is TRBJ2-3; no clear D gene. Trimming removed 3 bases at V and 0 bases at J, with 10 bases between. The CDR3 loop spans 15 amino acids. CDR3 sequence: CASSFPGASTDTQYF. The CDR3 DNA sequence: TGTGCCAGCAGTTTCCCGGGTGCCAGCACAGATACGCAGTATTTT.

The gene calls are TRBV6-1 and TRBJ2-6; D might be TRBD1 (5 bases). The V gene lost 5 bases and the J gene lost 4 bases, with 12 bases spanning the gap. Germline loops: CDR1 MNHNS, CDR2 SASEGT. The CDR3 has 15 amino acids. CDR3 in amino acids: CASSPQGYGANVLTF. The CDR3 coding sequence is TGTGCCAGCAGTCCCCAGGGTTACGGGGCCAACGTCCTGACTTTC.

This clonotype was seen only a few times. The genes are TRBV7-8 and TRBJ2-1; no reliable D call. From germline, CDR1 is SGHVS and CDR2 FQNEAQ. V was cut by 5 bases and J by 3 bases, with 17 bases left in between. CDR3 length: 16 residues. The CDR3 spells CASSTSASLYYNEQFF. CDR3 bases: TGTGCCAGCAGCACCAGCGCTTCCCTTTACTACAATGAGCAGTTCTTC.

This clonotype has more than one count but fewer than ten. CDR3 sequence reads: CASSEIGDLTSTDTQYF. In nucleotides, the CDR3 is TGTGCCAGCAGTGAAATTGGGGACCTTACTAGCACAGATACGCAGTATTTT. The chain is built from TRBV6-1 and TRBJ2-3; either TRBD1 or TRBD2 may supply D (5 bases each). Germline CDR1 MNHNS, CDR2 SASEGT. Trimming left V 2 bases short and J 0 bases short, with 15 bases between. The CDR3 totals 17 residues.

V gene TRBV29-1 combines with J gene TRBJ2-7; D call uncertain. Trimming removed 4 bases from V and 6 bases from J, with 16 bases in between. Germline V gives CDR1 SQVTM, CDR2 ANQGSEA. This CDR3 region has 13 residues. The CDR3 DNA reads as TGCAGCGTTGTTAGAGTGGGCTTAGCCGAGCAGTACTTC. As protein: CSVVRVGLAEQYF.

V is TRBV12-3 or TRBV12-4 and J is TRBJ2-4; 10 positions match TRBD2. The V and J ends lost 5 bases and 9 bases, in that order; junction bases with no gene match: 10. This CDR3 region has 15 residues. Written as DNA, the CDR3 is TGTGCCAGCAGTCCCTTAGCGGGAGGTCTAGGCATTCAGTACTTC. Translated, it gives CASSPLAGGLGIQYF.

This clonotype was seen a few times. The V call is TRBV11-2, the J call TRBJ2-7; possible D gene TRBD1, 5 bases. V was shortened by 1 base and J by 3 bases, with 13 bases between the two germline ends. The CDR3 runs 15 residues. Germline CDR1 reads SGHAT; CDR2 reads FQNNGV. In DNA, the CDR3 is TGTGCCAGCAGCTTAGGCCAGGGATACTACTACGAGCAGTACGTC. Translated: CASSLGQGYYYEQYV.

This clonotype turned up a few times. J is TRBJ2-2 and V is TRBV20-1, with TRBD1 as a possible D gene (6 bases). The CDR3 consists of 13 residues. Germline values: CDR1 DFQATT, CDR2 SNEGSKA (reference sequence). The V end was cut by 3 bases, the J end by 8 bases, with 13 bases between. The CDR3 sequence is CSARIQGRGELFF. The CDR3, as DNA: TGCAGTGCTAGGATACAGGGTCGAGGGGAGCTGTTTTTT.

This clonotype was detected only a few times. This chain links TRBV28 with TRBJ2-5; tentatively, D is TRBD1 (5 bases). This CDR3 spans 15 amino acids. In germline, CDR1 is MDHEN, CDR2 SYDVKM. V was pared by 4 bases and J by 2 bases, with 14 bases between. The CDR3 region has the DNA TGTGCCAGCAGTTCCCAAAGAAGGGGACAAGAGACCCAGTACTTC. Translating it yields CASSSQRRGQETQYF. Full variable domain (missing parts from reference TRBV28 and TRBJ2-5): DVKVTQSSRYLVKRTGEKVFLECVQDMDHENMFWYRQDPGLGLRLIYFSYDVKMKEKGDIPEGYSVSREKKERFSLILESASTNQTSMYLCASSSQRRGQETQYFGPGTRLLVL.

Here the CDR3 reads CASRPGTGGTNNSPLHF. As DNA, the CDR3 is TGTGCCAGCAGGCCCGGGACAGGGGGCACAAATAATTCACCCCTCCACTTT. V gene TRBV12-3 or TRBV12-4 combines with J gene TRBJ1-6; 12 bases agree with TRBD1. The CDR3 is made up of 17 amino acids. The junction had 8 bases not matched to a gene; V was cut back by 6 bases and J by 5 bases.

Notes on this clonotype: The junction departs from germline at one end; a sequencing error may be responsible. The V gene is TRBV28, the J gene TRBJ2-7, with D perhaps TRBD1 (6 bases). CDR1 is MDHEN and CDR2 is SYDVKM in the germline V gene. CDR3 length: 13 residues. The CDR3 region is CASSPDRDIQSSF. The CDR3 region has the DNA TGTGCCAGCAGTCCCGACCGGGACATCCAATCGAGTTTC.

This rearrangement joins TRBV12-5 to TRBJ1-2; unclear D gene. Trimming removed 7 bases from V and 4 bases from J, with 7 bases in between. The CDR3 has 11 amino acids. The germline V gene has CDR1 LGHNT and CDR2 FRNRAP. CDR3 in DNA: TGTGCTAGTGCCATGACCTATGGCTACACCTTC. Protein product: CASAMTYGYTF.

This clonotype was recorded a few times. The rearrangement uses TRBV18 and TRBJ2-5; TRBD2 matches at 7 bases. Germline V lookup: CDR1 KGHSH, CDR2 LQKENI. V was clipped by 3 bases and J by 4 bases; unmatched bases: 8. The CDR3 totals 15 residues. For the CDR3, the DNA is TGTGCCAGCTCACCCCCTTTGGTAGCGGGAGAGACCCAGTACTTC. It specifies CASSPPLVAGETQYF. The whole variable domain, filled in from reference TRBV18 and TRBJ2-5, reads NAGVMQNPRHLVRRRGQEARLRCSPMKGHSHVYWYRQLPEEGLKFMVYLQKENIIDESGMPKERFSAEFPKEGPSILRIQQVVRGDSAAYFCASSPPLVAGETQYFGPGTRLLVL.

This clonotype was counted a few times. CDR3 in amino acids: CASKQGAGYGYTF. In nucleotides, the CDR3 is TGTGCCAGCAAACAGGGGGCTGGCTATGGCTACACCTTC. The chain has TRBV6-1 and TRBJ1-2; 9 bases fit TRBD1. The CDR3 consists of 13 residues. V was pared by 7 bases and J by 4 bases, with 4 bases of the junction left unmatched. Germline loops: CDR1 MNHNS, CDR2 SASEGT.

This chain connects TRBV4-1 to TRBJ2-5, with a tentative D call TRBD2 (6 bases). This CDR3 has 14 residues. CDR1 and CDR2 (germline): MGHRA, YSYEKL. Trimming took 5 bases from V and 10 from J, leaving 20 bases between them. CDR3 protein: CASSIWETSGGQYF. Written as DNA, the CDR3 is TGCGCCAGCAGCATTTGGGAAACCTCCGGGGGCCAGTACTTC.

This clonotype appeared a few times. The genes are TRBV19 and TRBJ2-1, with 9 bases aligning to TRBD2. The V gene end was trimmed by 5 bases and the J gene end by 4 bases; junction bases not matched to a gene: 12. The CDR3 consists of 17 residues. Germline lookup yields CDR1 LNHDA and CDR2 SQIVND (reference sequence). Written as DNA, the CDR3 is TGTGCCAGTAGTTTAGGGGGGACTAGCACAAGATACAATGAGCAGTTCTTC. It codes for CASSLGGTSTRYNEQFF.

The chain's CDR3 is CASSPGQGKTFF. CDR3 coding DNA: TGTGCCAGCAGCCCGGGACAGGGGAAGACTTTCTTT. The rearrangement links TRBV6-4 to TRBJ1-1; 10 bases agree with TRBD1. CDR3 size: 12 residues. V was pared by 6 bases and J by 12 bases, with 7 bases of the junction left unmatched. Germline assignment: CDR1 MRHNA and CDR2 SNTAGT.

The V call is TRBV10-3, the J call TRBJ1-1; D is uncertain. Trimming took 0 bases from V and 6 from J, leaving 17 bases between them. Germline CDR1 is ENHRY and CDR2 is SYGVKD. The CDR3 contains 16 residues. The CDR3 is CAISESAAIGSAEAFF. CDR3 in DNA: TGTGCCATCAGTGAGTCTGCCGCTATCGGGAGCGCTGAAGCTTTCTTT.

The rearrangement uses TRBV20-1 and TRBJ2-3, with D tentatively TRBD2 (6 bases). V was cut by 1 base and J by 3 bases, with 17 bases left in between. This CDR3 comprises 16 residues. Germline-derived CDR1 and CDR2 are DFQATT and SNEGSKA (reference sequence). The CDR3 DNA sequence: TGCAGTGCTAGAGGCGGGGCTGTGAGGGGTACAGATACGCAGTATTTT. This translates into CSARGGAVRGTDTQYF.

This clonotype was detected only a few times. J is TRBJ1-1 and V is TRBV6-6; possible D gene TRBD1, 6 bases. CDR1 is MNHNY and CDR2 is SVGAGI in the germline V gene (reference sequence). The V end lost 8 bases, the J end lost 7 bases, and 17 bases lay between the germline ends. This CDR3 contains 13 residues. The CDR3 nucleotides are TGTGCCAGCGGACAGAGGGCGCGCGGTGAAGCTTTCTTT. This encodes CASGQRARGEAFF.

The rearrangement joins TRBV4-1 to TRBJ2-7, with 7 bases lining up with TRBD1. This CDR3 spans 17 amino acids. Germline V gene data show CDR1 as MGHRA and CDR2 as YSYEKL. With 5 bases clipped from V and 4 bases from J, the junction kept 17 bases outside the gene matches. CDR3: CASSAGSTGTENYEQYF. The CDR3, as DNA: TGCGCCAGCAGCGCAGGGTCAACCGGGACAGAAAATTACGAGCAGTACTTC.

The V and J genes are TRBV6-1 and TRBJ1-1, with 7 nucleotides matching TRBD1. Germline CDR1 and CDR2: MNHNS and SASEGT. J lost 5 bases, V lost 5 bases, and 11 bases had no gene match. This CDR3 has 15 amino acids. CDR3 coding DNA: TGTGCCAGCAGTCGAGGGACAGCTGCAAAGACTGAAGCTTTCTTT. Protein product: CASSRGTAAKTEAFF.

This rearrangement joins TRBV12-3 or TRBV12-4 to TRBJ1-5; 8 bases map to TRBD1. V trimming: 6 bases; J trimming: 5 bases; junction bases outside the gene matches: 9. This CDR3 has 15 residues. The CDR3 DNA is TGTGCCAGCAGCCCTACTGACAGGGGTGATCAGCCCCAGCATTTT. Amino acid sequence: CASSPTDRGDQPQHF.

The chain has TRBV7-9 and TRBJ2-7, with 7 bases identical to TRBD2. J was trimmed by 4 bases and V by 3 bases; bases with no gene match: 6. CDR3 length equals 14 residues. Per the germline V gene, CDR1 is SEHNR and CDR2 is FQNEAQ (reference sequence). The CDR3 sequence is CASSLGEGLYEQYF. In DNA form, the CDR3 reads TGTGCCAGCAGCTTGGGGGAGGGCCTATACGAGCAGTACTTC.

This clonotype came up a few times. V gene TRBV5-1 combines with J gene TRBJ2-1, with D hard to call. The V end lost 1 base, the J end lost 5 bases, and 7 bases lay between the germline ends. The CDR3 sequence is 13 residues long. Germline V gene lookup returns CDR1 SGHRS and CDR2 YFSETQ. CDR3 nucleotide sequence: TGCGCCAGCAGCTTGTTCCCCGACAATGAGCAGTTCTTC. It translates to CASSLFPDNEQFF.

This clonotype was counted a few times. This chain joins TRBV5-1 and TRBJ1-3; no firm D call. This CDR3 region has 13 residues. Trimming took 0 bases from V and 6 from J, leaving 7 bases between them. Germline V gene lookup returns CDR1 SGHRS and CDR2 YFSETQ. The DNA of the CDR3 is TGCGCCAGCAGCTTGGTTGGTGAAAACACCATATATTTT. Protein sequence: CASSLVGENTIYF.

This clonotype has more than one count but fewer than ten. CDR3 residues: CAISESGGKPADEQYV. CDR3 bases: TGTGCCATCAGTGAGTCGGGCGGTAAGCCCGCCGACGAGCAGTACGTC. The chain is built from TRBV10-3 and TRBJ2-7, with D unresolved. Trimming took 0 bases from V and 5 from J, leaving 17 bases between them. The CDR3 has 16 residues. Germline lookup yields CDR1 ENHRY and CDR2 SYGVKD.

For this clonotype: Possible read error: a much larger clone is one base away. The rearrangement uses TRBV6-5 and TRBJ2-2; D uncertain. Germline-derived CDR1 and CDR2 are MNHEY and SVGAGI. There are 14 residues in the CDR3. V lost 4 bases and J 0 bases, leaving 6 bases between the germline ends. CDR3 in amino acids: CASSFGPNTGELFF. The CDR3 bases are TGTGCCAGCAGTTTCGGGCCGAACACCGGGGAGCTGTTTTTT.